Here is one T cell receptor (beta chain) with its context. The antigen is not known. The data were taken from a study of T cells in pancreatic ductal adenocarcinoma. Study conclusions and caveats: Tumor samples had fewer productive templates and approximately 8-fold fewer unique clonotypes than blood. The resected cohort was biased toward the minority with early-stage disease. Blood clonality (roughly 0.073) did not differ significantly from tumor (around 0.1). Tumor-versus-blood clonality comparisons may be biased toward lower tumor diversity.

No neoadjuvant therapy was given to the selected pancreatic ductal adenocarcinoma patients before their surgery. The method was immunoSEQ multiplex PCR; TCRdb's version includes in-frame clones alone and lacks a portion of them. The sample gives roughly 17,000 clones, 90% to 95% of which show up once; 15% to 20% is in the top ten. After removal of 3 bases from V and 0 bases from J, the junction contained 4 bases not matched to a gene. CDR1 is MNHEY and CDR2 is SMNVEV in the germline V gene (reference sequence). The CDR3 has 18 amino acids. The V call is TRBV27, the J call TRBJ2-1; 14 nucleotides match TRBD2. The sequencing sample was made of PBMCs. The clonotype was recovered from a human donor with pancreatic ductal adenocarcinoma. CDR3 region: CASSFFGTSGSSYNEQFF. In DNA form, the CDR3 reads TGTGCCAGCAGTTTCTTCGGGACTAGCGGGAGCTCCTACAATGAGCAGTTCTTC.